This TCR beta chain was identified during a study of CD8 T cells in Susac syndrome. TCR beta sequences were obtained from blood CD8+ and CD4+ T cells. TEMRA cells were FACS-enriched, while CD8+ and CD4+ T cells were negatively isolated. The CDR3 spans 16 residues. V dropped 6 bases and J dropped 3 bases, with 18 bases sitting between them. The V gene's germline CDR1 is DFQATT and CDR2 SNEGSKA (reference sequence). When the RNA was reverse transcribed, random hexamers were used with an input of about 0.45 to 1 ug. The authors amplified TCR beta CDR3 across 54 Vbeta and 13 Jbeta using immunoSEQ multiplex PCR. One entry per CDR3 protein results from TCRdb running MiXCR on the immunoSEQ multiplex PCR reads. This table holds about 200,000 distinct CDR3 sequences, 90% to 95% found once.

Sequencing was performed on CD4+ T cells from PBMCs. This receptor was identified in a human donor with multiple sclerosis. The chain recombines TRBV20-1 with TRBJ2-6; TRBD1 might be the D (6 bases). For the CDR3, the DNA is TGCAGTGCATCACAGGGATGGGGTAATGGGGCCAACGTCCTGACTTTC. It yields the protein CSASQGWGNGANVLTF.